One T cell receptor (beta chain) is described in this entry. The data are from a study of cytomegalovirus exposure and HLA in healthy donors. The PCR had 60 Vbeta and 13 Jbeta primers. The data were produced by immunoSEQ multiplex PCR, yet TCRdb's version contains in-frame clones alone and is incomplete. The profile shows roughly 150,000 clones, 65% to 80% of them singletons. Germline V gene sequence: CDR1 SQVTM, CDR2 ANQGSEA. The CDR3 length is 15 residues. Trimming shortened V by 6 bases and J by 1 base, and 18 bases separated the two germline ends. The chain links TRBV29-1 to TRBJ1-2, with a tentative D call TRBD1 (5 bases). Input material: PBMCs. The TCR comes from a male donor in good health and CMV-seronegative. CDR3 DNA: TGCAGCGTCCCACCCGCCGGACACCGTAACTATGGCTACACCTTC. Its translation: CSVPPAGHRNYGYTF.